This T cell receptor beta chain is drawn from a study of T cells in Graves' hyperthyroidism and ophthalmopathy. Study overall: Before treatment of any kind, peripheral blood was taken at initial diagnosis.

Source material for PBMCs was roughly 10 ml fresh peripheral blood. Study results and caveats: Most clonotypes expanded in thyroid above 0.001 were likewise present in blood.

Amplified TCR beta CDR3 regions derived from RNA transcripts. In the first-round RT-PCR of the TCR CDR3, the HTBI primer set was used. In TCRdb, the multiplex PCR reads were re-called with MiXCR into one record per CDR3 protein. The sample has a few hundred thousand distinct CDR3 sequences; under 15% are singletons. The germline CDR1 and CDR2 sequences are MDHEN and SYDVKM. Between the trimmed V and J ends, which lost 4 bases and 3 bases, there was a span of 16 bases. There are 15 residues in the CDR3. This clonotype occurred a few times. The target antigen is unknown. This chain links TRBV28 with TRBJ2-7; possibly TRBD1 for D (5 bases). The sequenced material came from blood. This receptor was taken from a woman aged 25 to 45 with Graves' hyperthyroidism. The CDR3 DNA reads as TGTGCCAGCAGTTCTCAGGGAAGTACCAGCTACGAGCAGTACTTC. It translates to CASSSQGSTSYEQYF.